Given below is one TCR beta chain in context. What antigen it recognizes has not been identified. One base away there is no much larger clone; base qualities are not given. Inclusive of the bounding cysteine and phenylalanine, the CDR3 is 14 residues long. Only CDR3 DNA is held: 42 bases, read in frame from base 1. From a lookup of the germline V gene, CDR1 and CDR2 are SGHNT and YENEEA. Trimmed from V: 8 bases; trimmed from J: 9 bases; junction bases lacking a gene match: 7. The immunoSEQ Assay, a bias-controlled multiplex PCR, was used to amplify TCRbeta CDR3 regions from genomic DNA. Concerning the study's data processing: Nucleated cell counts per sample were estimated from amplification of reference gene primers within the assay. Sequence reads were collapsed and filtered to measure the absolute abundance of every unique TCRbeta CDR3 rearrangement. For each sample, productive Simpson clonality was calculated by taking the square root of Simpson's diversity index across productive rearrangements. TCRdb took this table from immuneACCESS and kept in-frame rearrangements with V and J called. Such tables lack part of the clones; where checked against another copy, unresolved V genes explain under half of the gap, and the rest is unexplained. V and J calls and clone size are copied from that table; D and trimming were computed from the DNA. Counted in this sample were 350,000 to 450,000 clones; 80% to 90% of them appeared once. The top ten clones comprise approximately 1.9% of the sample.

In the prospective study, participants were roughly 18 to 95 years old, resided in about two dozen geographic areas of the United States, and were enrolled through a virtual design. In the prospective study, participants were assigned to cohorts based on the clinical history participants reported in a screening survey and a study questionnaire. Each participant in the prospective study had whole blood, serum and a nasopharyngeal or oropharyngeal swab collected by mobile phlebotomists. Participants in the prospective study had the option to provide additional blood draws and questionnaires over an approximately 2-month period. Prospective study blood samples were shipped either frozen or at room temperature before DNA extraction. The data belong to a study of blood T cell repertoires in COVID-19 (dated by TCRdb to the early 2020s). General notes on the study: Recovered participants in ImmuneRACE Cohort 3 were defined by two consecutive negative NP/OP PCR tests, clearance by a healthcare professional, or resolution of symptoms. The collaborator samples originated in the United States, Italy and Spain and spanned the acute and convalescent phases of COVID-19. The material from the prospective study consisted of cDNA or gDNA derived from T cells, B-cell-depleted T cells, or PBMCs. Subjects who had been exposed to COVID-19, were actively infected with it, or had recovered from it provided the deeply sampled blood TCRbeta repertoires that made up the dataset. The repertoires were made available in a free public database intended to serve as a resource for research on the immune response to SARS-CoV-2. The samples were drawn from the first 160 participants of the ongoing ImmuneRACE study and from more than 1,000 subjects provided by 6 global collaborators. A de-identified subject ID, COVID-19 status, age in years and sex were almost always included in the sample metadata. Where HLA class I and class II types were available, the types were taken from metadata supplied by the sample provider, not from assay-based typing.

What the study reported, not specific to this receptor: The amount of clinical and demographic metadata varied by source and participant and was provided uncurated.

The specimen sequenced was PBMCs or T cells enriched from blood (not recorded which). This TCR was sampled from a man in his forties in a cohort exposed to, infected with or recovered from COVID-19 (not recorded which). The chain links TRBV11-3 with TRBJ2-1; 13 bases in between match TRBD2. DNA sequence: TGTGCCAGCGAGAGGACTAGCGGGAGAGGTGAGCAGTTCTTC. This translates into CASERTSGRGEQFF.